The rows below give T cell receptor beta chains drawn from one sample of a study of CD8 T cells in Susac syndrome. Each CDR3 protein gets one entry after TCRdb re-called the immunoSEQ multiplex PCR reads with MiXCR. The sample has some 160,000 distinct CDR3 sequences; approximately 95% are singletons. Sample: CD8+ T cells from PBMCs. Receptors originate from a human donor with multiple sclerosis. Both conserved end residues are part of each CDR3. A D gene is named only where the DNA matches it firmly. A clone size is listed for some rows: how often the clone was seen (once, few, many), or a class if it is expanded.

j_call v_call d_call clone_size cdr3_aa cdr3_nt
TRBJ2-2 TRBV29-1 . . CSVVGSGELFF TGCAGCGTTGTCGGCAGCGGGGAGCTGTTTTTT
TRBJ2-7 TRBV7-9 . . CASSLNRVPEYF TGTGCCAGCAGCTTGAACAGGGTCCCCGAGTACTTC
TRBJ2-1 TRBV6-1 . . CASSESTWNEQFF TGTGCCAGCAGTGAATCTACCTGGAATGAGCAGTTCTTC
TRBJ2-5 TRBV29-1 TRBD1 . CSVEVWDRGLQETQYF TGCAGCGTTGAGGTATGGGACAGGGGCCTCCAAGAGACCCAGTACTTC
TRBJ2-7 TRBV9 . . CASSVGGSGREQYF TGTGCCAGCAGCGTAGGGGGATCTGGCCGCGAGCAGTACTTC
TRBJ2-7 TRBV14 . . CASSQDPGLLREQYF TGTGCCAGCAGCCAAGATCCGGGACTGCTTAGGGAGCAGTACTTC
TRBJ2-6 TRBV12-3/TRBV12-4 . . CASSLEGRSSGANVLTF TGTGCCAGCAGTTTAGAGGGCAGAAGTTCTGGGGCCAACGTCCTGACTTTC
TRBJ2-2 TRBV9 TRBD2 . CASSVGSGLAGGYGTGELFF TGTGCCAGCAGCGTAGGTTCGGGACTAGCGGGGGGATATGGCACCGGGGAGCTGTTTTTT
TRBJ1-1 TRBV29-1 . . CNSGRAMNTEAFF TGCAACTCCGGACGGGCTATGAACACTGAAGCTTTCTTT
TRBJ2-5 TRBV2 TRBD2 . CASKVASGIPETQYF TGTGCCAGCAAGGTGGCTAGCGGGATCCCGGAGACCCAGTACTTC
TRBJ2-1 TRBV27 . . CASSHRAENEQFF TGTGCCAGCAGTCACCGGGCGGAGAATGAGCAGTTCTTC
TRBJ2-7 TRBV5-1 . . CASSLGITYEQYF TGCGCCAGCAGCTTGGGTATCACCTACGAGCAGTACTTC
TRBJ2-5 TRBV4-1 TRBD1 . CASSQVVAGGETQYF TGCGCCAGCAGCCAAGTTGTGGCAGGGGGTGAGACCCAGTACTTC
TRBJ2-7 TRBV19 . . CASSVDRAYEQYF TGTGCCAGTAGTGTGGACCGAGCCTACGAGCAGTACTTC
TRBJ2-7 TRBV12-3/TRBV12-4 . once CASSPPLGIARKPYEQYF TGTGCCAGCAGCCCTCCGCTCGGGATAGCCCGAAAACCCTACGAGCAGTACTTC
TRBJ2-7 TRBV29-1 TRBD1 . CSVEGSETGGDEQYF TGCAGCGTTGAGGGTTCCGAGACAGGGGGCGACGAGCAGTACTTC
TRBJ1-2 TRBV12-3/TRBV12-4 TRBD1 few CASSLGQGHGYTF TGTGCCAGCAGTCTAGGACAGGGCCATGGCTACACCTTC
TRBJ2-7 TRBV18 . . CASSPGGRREQYF TGTGCCAGCTCACCAGGGGGCCGGAGAGAGCAGTACTTC
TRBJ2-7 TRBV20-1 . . CSARGPGHPSEQYF TGCAGTGCTAGAGGTCCGGGACACCCTTCCGAGCAGTACTTC
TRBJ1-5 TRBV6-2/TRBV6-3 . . CASRRSNQPQHF TGTGCCAGCCGACGGAGCAATCAGCCCCAGCATTTT
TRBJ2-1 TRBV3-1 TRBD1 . CASSQDHLPTGILQNEQFF TGTGCCAGCAGCCAAGACCACCTTCCGACAGGGATCCTACAGAATGAGCAGTTCTTC
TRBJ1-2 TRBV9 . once CASSARQGTPNYGYTF TGTGCCAGCAGCGCCCGTCAGGGAACTCCTAACTATGGCTACACCTTC
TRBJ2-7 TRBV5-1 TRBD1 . CASAHGQGTDEQYF TGCGCCAGCGCCCACGGACAGGGAACAGACGAGCAGTACTTC
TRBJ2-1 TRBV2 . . CASSEPSGGRWDEQFF TGTGCCAGCAGTGAACCTTCGGGGGGCCGTTGGGATGAGCAGTTCTTC
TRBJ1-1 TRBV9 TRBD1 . CASSGKDRGLNTEAFF TGTGCCAGCAGCGGAAAAGACAGGGGGCTGAATACTGAAGCTTTCTTT
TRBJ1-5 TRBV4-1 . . CASSQIGDQPQHF TGCGCCAGCAGCCAAATAGGGGATCAGCCCCAGCATTTT
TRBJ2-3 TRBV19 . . CASSILATDTQYF TGTGCCAGTAGTATACTAGCTACAGATACGCAGTATTTT
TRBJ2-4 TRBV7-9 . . CASSLERQILGNIQYF TGTGCCAGCAGCTTAGAACGGCAGATACTTGGAAACATTCAGTACTTC
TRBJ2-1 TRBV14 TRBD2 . CASSQTLAGASNEQFF TGTGCCAGCAGCCAAACCCTAGCGGGAGCTTCAAATGAGCAGTTCTTC